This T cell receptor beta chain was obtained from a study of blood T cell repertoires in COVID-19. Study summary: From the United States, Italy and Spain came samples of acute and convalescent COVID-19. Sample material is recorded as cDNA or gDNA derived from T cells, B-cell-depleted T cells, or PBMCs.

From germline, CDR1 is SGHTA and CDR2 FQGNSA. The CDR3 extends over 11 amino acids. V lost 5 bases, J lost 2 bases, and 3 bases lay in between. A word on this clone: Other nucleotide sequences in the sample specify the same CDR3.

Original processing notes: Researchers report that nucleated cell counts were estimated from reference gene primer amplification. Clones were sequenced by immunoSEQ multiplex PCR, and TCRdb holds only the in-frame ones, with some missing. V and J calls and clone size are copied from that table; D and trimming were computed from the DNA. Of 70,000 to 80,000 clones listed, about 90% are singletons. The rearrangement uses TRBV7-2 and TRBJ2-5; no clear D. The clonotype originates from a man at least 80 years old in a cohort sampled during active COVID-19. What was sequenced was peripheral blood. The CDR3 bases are TGTGCCAGCAGCCCACAAGAGACCCAGTACTTC. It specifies CASSPQETQYF.